Each of the 15 T cell receptor beta chains below was sequenced from the same sample in a study of blood T cell repertoires in COVID-19. TCRdb's table, derived via immunoSEQ multiplex PCR, lists solely in-frame clones and lacks some. Of a few hundred thousand clones in the sample, around 89% were seen once. Sequencing was performed on peripheral blood. The receptors were sampled from a woman aged 55-70 years with acute or convalescent COVID-19.

This clone has at least ten counts. The V and J genes are TRBV6-2 or TRBV6-3 and TRBJ1-4, with 8 bases matching TRBD1. V was pared by 5 bases and J by 7 bases, with 6 bases of the junction left unmatched. The CDR3 totals 14 residues. Germline V gene data show CDR1 as MNHEY and CDR2 as SVGEGT. The CDR3 DNA reads as TGTGCCAGCAGTCCCGGGACAGGAGCTGAAAAACTGTTTTTT. Encoded protein: CASSPGTGAEKLFF.

The chain has TRBV2 and TRBJ1-2; D might be TRBD1 (5 bases). V was shortened by 9 bases and J by 4 bases, with 12 bases between the two germline ends. Germline V CDR1 and CDR2: SNHLY, FYNNEI. The CDR3 is made up of 12 amino acids. DNA of the CDR3: TGTGCCAGAGAGTCAGGGCCCTATGGCTACACCTTC. As protein: CARESGPYGYTF.

The V call is TRBV10-3, the J call TRBJ1-2, with 11 bases identical to TRBD1. The CDR3 length is 13 residues. V trimming: 4 bases; J trimming: 14 bases; junction bases outside the gene matches: 9. The germline gives CDR1 ENHRY, CDR2 SYGVKD. This chain's CDR3 is CAISAEGQGGYTF. The CDR3 coding sequence is TGTGCCATCAGTGCCGAGGGACAGGGGGGGTATACCTTC.

This chain joins TRBV7-2 and TRBJ2-7, with 7 bases identical to TRBD2. J lost 3 bases, V lost 5 bases, and 7 bases had no gene match. The CDR3 spans 14 residues. Germline CDR1 is SGHTA and CDR2 is FQGNSA. Written as DNA, the CDR3 is TGTGCCAGCAGCCCTATGGCGGGGGTCTACGAGCAGTACTTC. The encoded protein is CASSPMAGVYEQYF.

The CDR3 sequence: CAISLDRGSPLHF. The CDR3 coding sequence is TGTGCCATCAGTCTGGACAGGGGTTCACCCCTCCACTTT. The rearrangement joins TRBV10-3 to TRBJ1-6, with 9 bases lining up with TRBD1. Per the germline V gene, CDR1 is ENHRY and CDR2 is SYGVKD. J was trimmed by 9 bases and V by 5 bases; bases with no gene match: 2. There are 13 residues in the CDR3.

This sequence joins TRBV19 and TRBJ2-7; 7 bases are shared with TRBD2. V gave up 5 bases and J gave up 0 bases; unmatched junction bases: 7. Germline CDR1 LNHDA, CDR2 SQIVND (reference sequence). The CDR3 is 15 amino acids. CDR3 nucleotide sequence: TGTGCCAGTAGTCTCGGGGGGACTTCCTCCTACGAGCAGTACTTC. Protein product: CASSLGGTSSYEQYF.

The chain is built from TRBV5-6 and TRBJ2-7; D is possibly TRBD2 (6 bases). Between the trimmed V and J ends, which lost 6 bases and 7 bases, there was a span of 14 bases. The CDR3 totals 12 residues. Germline V gene sequence: CDR1 SGHDT, CDR2 YYEEEE. The DNA for the CDR3 is TGTGCCAGCACCTCGGCGGGGTGGGAGCAGTACTTC. Translating it yields CASTSAGWEQYF. The complete variable domain, with remaining parts taken from reference TRBV5-6 and TRBJ2-7, reads DAGVTQSPTHLIKTRGQQVTLRCSPKSGHDTVSWYQQALGQGPQFIFQYYEEEERQRGNFPDRFSGHQFPNYSSELNVNALLLGDSALYLCASTSAGWEQYFGPGTRLTVT.

The gene calls are TRBV7-4 and TRBJ1-3, with D possibly being TRBD1 (5 bases). V lost 6 bases and J 0 bases, leaving 15 bases between the germline ends. The CDR3 totals 16 residues. In germline, CDR1 is SGHVT, CDR2 SQSDAQ. CDR3 residues: CASSSRQFSSGNTIYF. CDR3 coding DNA: TGTGCCAGCAGTTCCAGACAGTTCAGCTCTGGAAACACCATATATTTT.

The chain joins TRBV28 to TRBJ1-1; no definite D call. CDR1 is MDHEN, CDR2 SYDVKM, per germline. V shed 6 bases and J shed 4 bases, with 9 bases lying between them. This CDR3 contains 12 residues. The CDR3 DNA reads TGTGCCAGCAGCTATACGAGCACTGAAGCTTTCTTT. Amino acids: CASSYTSTEAFF.

The chain recombines TRBV29-1 with TRBJ2-7; TRBD2 matches at 8 bases. V lost 6 bases, J lost 7 bases, and 14 bases stayed unmatched. CDR3 size: 14 residues. Germline V gene sequence: CDR1 SQVTM, CDR2 ANQGSEA. DNA for the CDR3: TGCAGCGTCGCTAGCGGGCCTCCTCCTCAGGAGCAGTACTTC. Translated, it gives CSVASGPPPQEQYF.

This clone has a single count. V usage is TRBV19 and J usage is TRBJ1-1, with D hard to call. The V end lost 7 bases, the J end lost 8 bases, and 11 bases lay between the germline ends. The germline CDR1 and CDR2 sequences are LNHDA and SQIVND (reference sequence). CDR3 length: 11 amino acids. The CDR3 here is CASNGGYEAFF. In DNA form, the CDR3 reads TGTGCCAGTAATGGAGGCTACGAAGCTTTCTTT.

V is TRBV7-3 and J is TRBJ2-3, with 10 bases matching TRBD1. V lost 3 bases, J lost 4 bases, and 1 base stayed unmatched. The CDR3 is 14 residues long. Germline V gene lookup returns CDR1 SGHTA and CDR2 FQGTGA. Written as DNA, the CDR3 is TGTGCCAGCAGCTTCGGGACAGGGGCAGATACGCAGTATTTT. It translates to CASSFGTGADTQYF.

The chain combines TRBV25-1 with TRBJ2-2; 9 bases agree with TRBD1. The CDR3 contains 17 residues. J was trimmed by 4 bases and V by 1 base; bases with no gene match: 7. Germline values: CDR1 MGHDK, CDR2 SYGVNS. CDR3 DNA sequence: TGTGCCAGCAGTGAATTCTCCGGGACAGGGACCACCGGGGAGCTGTTTTTT. It encodes CASSEFSGTGTTGELFF.

The chain recombines TRBV29-1 with TRBJ1-5, with 9 bases identical to TRBD1. The V gene's germline CDR1 is SQVTM and CDR2 ANQGSEA. This CDR3 comprises 13 residues. The ends lost 5 bases at V and 7 bases at J; junction bases unmatched: 6. CDR3 in DNA: TGCAGCGTTTCCGGGACAGGGTACCAGCCCCAGCATTTT. This encodes CSVSGTGYQPQHF.

The chain recombines TRBV6-1 with TRBJ2-5; D may be TRBD1 (5 bases). V was cut by 3 bases and J by 2 bases, with 13 bases left in between. This CDR3 spans 15 amino acids. CDR1 is MNHNS, CDR2 SASEGT, per germline. CDR3 protein: CASSDLVREQETQYF. The CDR3 region has the DNA TGTGCCAGCAGTGATCTTGTCAGGGAACAAGAGACCCAGTACTTC.